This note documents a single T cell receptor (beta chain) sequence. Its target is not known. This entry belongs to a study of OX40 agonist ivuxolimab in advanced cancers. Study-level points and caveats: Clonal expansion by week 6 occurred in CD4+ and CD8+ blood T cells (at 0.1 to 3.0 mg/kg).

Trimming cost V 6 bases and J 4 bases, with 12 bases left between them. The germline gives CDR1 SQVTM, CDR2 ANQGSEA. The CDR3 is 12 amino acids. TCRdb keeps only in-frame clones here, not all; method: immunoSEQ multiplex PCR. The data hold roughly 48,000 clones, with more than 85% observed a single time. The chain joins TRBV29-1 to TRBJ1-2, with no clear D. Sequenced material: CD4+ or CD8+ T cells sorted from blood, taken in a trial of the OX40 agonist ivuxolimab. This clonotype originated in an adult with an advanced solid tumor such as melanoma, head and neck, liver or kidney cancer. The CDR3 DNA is TGCAGCGTCGAGAATCGTGGCTATGGCTACACCTTC. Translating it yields CSVENRGYGYTF.